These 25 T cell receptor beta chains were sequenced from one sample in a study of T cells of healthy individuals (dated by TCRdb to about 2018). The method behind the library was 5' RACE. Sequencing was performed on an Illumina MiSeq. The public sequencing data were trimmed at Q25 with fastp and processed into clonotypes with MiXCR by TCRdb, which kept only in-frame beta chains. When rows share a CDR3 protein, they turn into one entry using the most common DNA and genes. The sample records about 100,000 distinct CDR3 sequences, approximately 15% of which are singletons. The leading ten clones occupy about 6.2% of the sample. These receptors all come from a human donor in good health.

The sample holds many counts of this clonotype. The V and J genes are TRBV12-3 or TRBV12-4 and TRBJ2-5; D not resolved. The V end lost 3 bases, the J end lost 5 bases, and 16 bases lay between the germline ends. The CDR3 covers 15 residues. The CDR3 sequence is CASSFRAGTHETQYF. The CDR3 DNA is TGTGCCAGCAGTTTTCGGGCAGGCACTCATGAGACCCAGTACTTC.

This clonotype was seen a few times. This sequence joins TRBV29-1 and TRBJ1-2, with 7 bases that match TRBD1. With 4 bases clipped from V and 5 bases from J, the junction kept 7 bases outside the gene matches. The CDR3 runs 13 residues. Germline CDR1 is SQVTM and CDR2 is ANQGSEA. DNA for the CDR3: TGCAGCGTTGGGGACAGTCCACTTTATGGCTACACCTTC. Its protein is CSVGDSPLYGYTF. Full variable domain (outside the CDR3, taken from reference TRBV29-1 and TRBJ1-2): SAVISQKPSRDICQRGTSLTIQCQVDSQVTMMFWYRQQPGQSLTLIATANQGSEATYESGFVIDKFPISRPNLTFSTLTVSNMSPEDSSIYLCSVGDSPLYGYTFGSGTRLTVV.

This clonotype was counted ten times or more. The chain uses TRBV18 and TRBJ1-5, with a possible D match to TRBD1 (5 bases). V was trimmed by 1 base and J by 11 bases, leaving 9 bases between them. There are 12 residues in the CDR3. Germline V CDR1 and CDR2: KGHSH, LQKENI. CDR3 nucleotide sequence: TGTGCCAGCTCACCACAAGGGGCTTCCCAGCATTTT. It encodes CASSPQGASQHF. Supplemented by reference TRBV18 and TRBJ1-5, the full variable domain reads NAGVMQNPRHLVRRRGQEARLRCSPMKGHSHVYWYRQLPEEGLKFMVYLQKENIIDESGMPKERFSAEFPKEGPSILRIQQVVRGDSAAYFCASSPQGASQHFGDGTRLSIL.

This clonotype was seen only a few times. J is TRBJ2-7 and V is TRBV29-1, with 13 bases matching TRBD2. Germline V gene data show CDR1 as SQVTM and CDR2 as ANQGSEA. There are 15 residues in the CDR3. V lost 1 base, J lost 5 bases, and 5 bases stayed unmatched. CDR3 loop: CSVEGTSGRINEQYF. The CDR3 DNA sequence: TGCAGCGTTGAAGGGACTAGCGGGAGAATAAACGAGCAGTACTTC.

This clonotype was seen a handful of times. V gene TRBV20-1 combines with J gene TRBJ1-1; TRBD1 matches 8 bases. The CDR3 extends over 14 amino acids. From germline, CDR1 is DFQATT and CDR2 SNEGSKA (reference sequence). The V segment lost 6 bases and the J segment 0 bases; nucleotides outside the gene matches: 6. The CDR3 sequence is CSAHRTGLNTEAFF. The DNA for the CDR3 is TGCAGTGCCCACAGGACAGGGTTGAACACTGAAGCTTTCTTT.

CDR3 sequence (DNA): TGTGCCAGCTCACCTGGACAGGGGGATACGCAGTATTTT. It is translated as CASSPGQGDTQYF. The chain combines TRBV18 with TRBJ2-3; 9 positions agree with TRBD1. The CDR3 spans 13 residues. J lost 6 bases, V lost 3 bases, and 1 base had no gene match. Germline-derived CDR1 and CDR2 are KGHSH and LQKENI. The full variable domain, completed using reference TRBV18 and TRBJ2-3, is NAGVMQNPRHLVRRRGQEARLRCSPMKGHSHVYWYRQLPEEGLKFMVYLQKENIIDESGMPKERFSAEFPKEGPSILRIQQVVRGDSAAYFCASSPGQGDTQYFGPGTRLTVL.

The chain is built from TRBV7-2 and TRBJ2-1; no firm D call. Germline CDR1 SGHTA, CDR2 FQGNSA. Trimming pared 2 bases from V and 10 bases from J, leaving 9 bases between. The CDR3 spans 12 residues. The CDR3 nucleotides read TGTGCCAGCAGCTTATATCCGGTAGAGCAGTTCTTC. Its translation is CASSLYPVEQFF.

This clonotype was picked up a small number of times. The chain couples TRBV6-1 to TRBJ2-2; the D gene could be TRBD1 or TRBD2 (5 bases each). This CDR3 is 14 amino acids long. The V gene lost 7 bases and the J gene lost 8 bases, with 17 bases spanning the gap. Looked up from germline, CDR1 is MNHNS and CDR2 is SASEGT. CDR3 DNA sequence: TGTGCCAGCATGCTCCGGGACCTAGGAGGGGAGCTGTTTTTT. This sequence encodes CASMLRDLGGELFF.

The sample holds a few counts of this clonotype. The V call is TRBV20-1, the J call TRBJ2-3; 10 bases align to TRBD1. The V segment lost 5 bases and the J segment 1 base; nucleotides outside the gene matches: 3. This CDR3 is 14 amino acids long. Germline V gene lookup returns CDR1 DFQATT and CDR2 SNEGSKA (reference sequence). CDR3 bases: TGCAGTGCTGCAGGGACAGGGGGCACAGATACGCAGTATTTT. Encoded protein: CSAAGTGGTDTQYF.

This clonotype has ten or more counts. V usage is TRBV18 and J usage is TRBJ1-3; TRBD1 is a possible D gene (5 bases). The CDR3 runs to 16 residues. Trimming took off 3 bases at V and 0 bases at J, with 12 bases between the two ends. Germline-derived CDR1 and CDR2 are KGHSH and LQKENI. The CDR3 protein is CASSPQQALSGNTIYF. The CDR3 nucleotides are TGTGCCAGCTCACCCCAACAGGCTCTCTCTGGAAACACCATATATTTT. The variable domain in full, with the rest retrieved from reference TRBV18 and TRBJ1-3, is NAGVMQNPRHLVRRRGQEARLRCSPMKGHSHVYWYRQLPEEGLKFMVYLQKENIIDESGMPKERFSAEFPKEGPSILRIQQVVRGDSAAYFCASSPQQALSGNTIYFGEGSWLTVV.

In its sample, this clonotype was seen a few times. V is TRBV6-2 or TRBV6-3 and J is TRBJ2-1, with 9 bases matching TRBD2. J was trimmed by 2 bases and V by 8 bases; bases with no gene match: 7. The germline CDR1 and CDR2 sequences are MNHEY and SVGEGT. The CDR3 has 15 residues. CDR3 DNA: TGTGCCAGCCACTTAGCGGGGGAAGCCTACAATGAGCAGTTCTTC. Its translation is CASHLAGEAYNEQFF.

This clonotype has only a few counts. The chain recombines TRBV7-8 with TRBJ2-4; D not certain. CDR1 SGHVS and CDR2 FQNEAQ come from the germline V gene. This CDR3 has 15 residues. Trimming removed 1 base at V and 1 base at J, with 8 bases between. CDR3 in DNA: TGTGCCAGCAGCTTAGGGCCCCGGGCCAAAAACATTCAGTACTTC. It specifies CASSLGPRAKNIQYF.

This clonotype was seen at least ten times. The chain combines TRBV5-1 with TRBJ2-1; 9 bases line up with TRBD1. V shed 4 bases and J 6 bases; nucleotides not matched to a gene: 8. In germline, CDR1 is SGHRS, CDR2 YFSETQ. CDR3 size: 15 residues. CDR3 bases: TGCGCCAGCAGCCCGGGACAGGGATCGACCAATGAGCAGTTCTTC. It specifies CASSPGQGSTNEQFF. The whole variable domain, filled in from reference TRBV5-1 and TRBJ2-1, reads KAGVTQTPRYLIKTRGQQVTLSCSPISGHRSVSWYQQTPGQGLQFLFEYFSETQRNKGNFPGRFSGRQFSNSRSEMNVSTLELGDSALYLCASSPGQGSTNEQFFGPGTRLTVL.

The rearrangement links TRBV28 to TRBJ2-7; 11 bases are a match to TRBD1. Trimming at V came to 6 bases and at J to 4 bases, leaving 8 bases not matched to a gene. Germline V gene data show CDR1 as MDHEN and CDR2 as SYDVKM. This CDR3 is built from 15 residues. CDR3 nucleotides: TGTGCCAGCAGACACCGGGACAGGGGGTTGTACGAGCAGTACTTC. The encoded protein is CASRHRDRGLYEQYF.

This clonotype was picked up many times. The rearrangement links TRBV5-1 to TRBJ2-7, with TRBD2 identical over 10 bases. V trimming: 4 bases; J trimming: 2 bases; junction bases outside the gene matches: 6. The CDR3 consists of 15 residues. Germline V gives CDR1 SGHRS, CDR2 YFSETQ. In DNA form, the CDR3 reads TGCGCCAGCAGCCCCGGACTAGCGGTTACCTACGAGCAGTACTTC. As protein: CASSPGLAVTYEQYF.

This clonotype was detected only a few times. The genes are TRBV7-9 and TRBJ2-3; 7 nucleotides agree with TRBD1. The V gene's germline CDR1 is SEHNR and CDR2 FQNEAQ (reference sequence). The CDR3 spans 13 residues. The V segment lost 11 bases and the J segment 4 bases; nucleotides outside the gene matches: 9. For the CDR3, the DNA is TGTGCCCCCCAGGGGGTCTCGGCAGATACGCAGTATTTT. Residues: CAPQGVSADTQYF.

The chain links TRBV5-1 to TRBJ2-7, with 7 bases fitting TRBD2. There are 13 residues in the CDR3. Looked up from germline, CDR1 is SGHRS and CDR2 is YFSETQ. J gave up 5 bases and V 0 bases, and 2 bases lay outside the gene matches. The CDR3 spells CASSLARGDEQYF. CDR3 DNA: TGCGCCAGCAGCTTGGCCCGGGGGGACGAGCAGTACTTC. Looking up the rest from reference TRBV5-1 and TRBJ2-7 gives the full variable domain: KAGVTQTPRYLIKTRGQQVTLSCSPISGHRSVSWYQQTPGQGLQFLFEYFSETQRNKGNFPGRFSGRQFSNSRSEMNVSTLELGDSALYLCASSLARGDEQYFGPGTRLTVT.

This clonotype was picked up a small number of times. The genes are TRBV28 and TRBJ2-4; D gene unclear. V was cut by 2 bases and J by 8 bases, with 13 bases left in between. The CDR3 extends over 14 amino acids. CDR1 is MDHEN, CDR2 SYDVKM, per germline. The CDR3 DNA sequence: TGTGCCAGCAGTTTAACGGCACCTTGGGACATTCAGTACTTC. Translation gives CASSLTAPWDIQYF.

In nucleotides, the CDR3 is TGTGCCAGCAGCTACTCGGGACAATGGAATTCACCCCTCCACTTT. Its protein is CASSYSGQWNSPLHF. V and J are TRBV7-6 and TRBJ1-6; a weak D match, TRBD1 (6 bases). The CDR3 length is 15 residues. Trimming cost V 4 bases and J 7 bases, with 14 bases left between them. In germline, CDR1 is SGHVS, CDR2 FNYEAQ.

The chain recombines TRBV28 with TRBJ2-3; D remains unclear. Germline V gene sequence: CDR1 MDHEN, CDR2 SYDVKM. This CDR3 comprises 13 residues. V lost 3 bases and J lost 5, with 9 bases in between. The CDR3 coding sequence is TGTGCCAGCAGTTTGGTATCGCAAGATACGCAGTATTTT. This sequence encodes CASSLVSQDTQYF.

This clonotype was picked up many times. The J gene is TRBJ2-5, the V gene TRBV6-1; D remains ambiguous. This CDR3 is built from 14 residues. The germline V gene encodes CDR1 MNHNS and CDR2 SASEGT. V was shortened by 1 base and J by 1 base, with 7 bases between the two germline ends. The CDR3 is CASSEGQFQETQYF. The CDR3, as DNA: TGTGCCAGCAGTGAAGGGCAATTCCAAGAGACCCAGTACTTC.

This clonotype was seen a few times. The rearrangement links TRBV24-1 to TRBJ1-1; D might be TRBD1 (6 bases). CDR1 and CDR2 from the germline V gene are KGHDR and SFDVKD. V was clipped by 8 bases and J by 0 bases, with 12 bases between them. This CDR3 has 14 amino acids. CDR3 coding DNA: TGTGCCACCATGGGGGGGCCAATGAACACTGAAGCTTTCTTT. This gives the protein CATMGGPMNTEAFF.

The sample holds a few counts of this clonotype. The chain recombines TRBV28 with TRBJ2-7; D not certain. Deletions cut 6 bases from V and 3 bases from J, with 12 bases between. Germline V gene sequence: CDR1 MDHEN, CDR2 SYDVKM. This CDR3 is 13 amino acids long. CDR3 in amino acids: CASREPVGYEQYF. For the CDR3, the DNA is TGTGCCAGCAGGGAACCCGTAGGCTACGAGCAGTACTTC.

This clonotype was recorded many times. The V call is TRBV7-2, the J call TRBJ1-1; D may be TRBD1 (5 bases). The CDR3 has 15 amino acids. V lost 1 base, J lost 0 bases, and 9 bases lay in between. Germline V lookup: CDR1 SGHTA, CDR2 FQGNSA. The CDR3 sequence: CASSLVWGMNTEAFF. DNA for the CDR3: TGTGCCAGCAGCTTAGTGTGGGGGATGAACACTGAAGCTTTCTTT. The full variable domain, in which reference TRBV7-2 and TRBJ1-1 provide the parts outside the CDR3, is GAGVSQSPSNKVTEKGKDVELRCDPISGHTALYWYRQSLGQGLEFLIYFQGNSAPDKSGLPSDRFSAERTGGSVSTLTIQRTQQEDSAVYLCASSLVWGMNTEAFFGQGTRLTVV.

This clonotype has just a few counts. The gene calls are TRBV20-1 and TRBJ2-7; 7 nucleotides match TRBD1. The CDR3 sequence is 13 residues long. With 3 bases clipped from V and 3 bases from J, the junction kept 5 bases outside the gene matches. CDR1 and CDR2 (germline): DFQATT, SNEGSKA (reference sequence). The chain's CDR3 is CSASEGAFYEQYF. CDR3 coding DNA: TGCAGTGCTAGCGAGGGGGCCTTCTACGAGCAGTACTTC.